These 26 T cell receptor beta chains came from one sample sequenced in a study of blood T cell repertoires in COVID-19 (dated by TCRdb to the early 2020s). Preparation of the library involved the immunoSEQ multiplex PCR assay. TCRdb re-hosts the immuneACCESS table, in-frame sequences only. Its copies lack some clones; in the studies checked, an unresolved V gene accounts for under half of them, and the cause for the rest is not known. Across this sample there are 290,000 or so clones, with about 93% seen only once. The ten top clones hold 0.95% to 1.3% of the sample. Sequenced material: PBMCs or T cells enriched from blood (not recorded which). The receptors were sampled from a woman in her thirties who had recovered from COVID-19.

The chain uses TRBV5-4 and TRBJ1-2, with a weak D call TRBD1 (5 bases). CDR3 length equals 13 residues. Trimming shortened V by 3 bases and J by 8 bases, and 14 bases separated the two germline ends. Germline V gene data show CDR1 as SGHNT and CDR2 as YYREEE (reference sequence). CDR3 residues: CASSSKNKGGYTF. The CDR3 DNA reads TGTGCCAGCAGCTCTAAAAACAAGGGGGGCTACACCTTC.

The chain has TRBV2 and TRBJ1-4, with D perhaps TRBD1 (6 bases). CDR3 length: 17 amino acids. Trimming cost V 7 bases and J 7 bases, with 25 bases left between them. Germline CDR1 reads SNHLY; CDR2 reads FYNNEI. The CDR3 protein is CASIQGRATQYFEKLFF. The CDR3 bases are TGTGCCAGCATCCAGGGGAGGGCGACGCAATACTTTGAAAAACTGTTTTTT.

The chain is built from TRBV7-3 and TRBJ2-1; 7 bases map to TRBD2. After removal of 5 bases from V and 6 bases from J, the junction contained 7 bases not matched to a gene. Germline loops: CDR1 SGHTA, CDR2 FQGTGA. The CDR3 runs to 14 residues. The CDR3 DNA reads TGTGCCAGCAGCCGTCAAGCGGGGAGCAATGAGCAGTTCTTC. It yields the protein CASSRQAGSNEQFF.

The CDR3 sequence is CASLRTTDSRRGEQYF. In DNA, the CDR3 is TGTGCCAGCTTAAGAACAACGGACTCCCGGAGGGGTGAGCAGTACTTC. This chain uses TRBV5-4 with TRBJ2-7, with D perhaps TRBD2 (6 bases). CDR3 length equals 16 residues. Trimming cost V 7 bases and J 7 bases, with 27 bases left between them. Germline-derived CDR1 and CDR2 are SGHNT and YYREEE (reference sequence).

The chain has TRBV7-6 and TRBJ2-3, with 10 bases aligning to TRBD2. Per the germline V gene, CDR1 is SGHVS and CDR2 is FNYEAQ. V lost 4 bases and J lost 0; bases outside the gene matches: 19. CDR3 length: 21 residues. CDR3 residues: CASSSRLVLAGKRSSTDTQYF. The CDR3 DNA sequence: TGTGCCAGCAGCTCCAGGCTAGTACTAGCGGGAAAACGTTCTAGCACAGATACGCAGTATTTT.

The V and J genes are TRBV28 and TRBJ2-5; 8 bases fit TRBD1. Trimming took 7 bases from V and 5 from J; bases not matched to a gene: 12. Germline CDR1 MDHEN, CDR2 SYDVKM. This CDR3 has 15 residues. In DNA form, the CDR3 reads TGTGCCAGCAACCGACAGGGGACAGTGGCGGAGACCCAGTACTTC. Protein: CASNRQGTVAETQYF.

This clone has just one count. J is TRBJ1-3 and V is TRBV28; D call uncertain. Germline lookup yields CDR1 MDHEN and CDR2 SYDVKM. The germline V and J ends were trimmed by 3 bases and 0 bases, with 15 bases remaining between them. The length of the CDR3 is 17 residues. The CDR3 coding sequence is TGTGCCAGCAGTTTCACTGTAGGAGCGCGCTCTGGAAACACCATATATTTT. This translates into CASSFTVGARSGNTIYF.

The gene calls are TRBV15 and TRBJ2-7, with a possible D match to TRBD1 (5 bases). This CDR3 spans 14 amino acids. Germline V gives CDR1 LNHNV, CDR2 YYDKDF (reference sequence). The V and J ends lost 9 bases and 4 bases respectively, with 19 bases between them. The CDR3, as DNA: TGTGCCACTACCTCAGGTGGGGCTAGTTACGAGCAGTACTTC. This translates into CATTSGGASYEQYF.

This rearrangement joins TRBV19 to TRBJ2-5; TRBD2 matches at 12 bases. Germline V gives CDR1 LNHDA, CDR2 SQIVND (reference sequence). J lost 5 bases, V lost 7 bases, and 8 bases had no gene match. The CDR3 length is 15 residues. The CDR3 reads CASTLTSGRGETQYF. The CDR3, as DNA: TGTGCCAGTACCTTGACTAGCGGGAGAGGTGAGACCCAGTACTTC. Full variable domain (rest looked up from reference TRBV19 and TRBJ2-5): DGGITQSPKYLFRKEGQNVTLSCEQNLNHDAMYWYRQDPGQGLRLIYYSQIVNDFQKGDIAEGYSVSREKKESFPLTVTSAQKNPTAFYLCASTLTSGRGETQYFGPGTRLLVL.

CDR3 loop: CASSPRAGGTTGELFF. The CDR3, as DNA: TGTGCCAGCTCACCACGGGCGGGAGGAACCACCGGGGAGCTGTTTTTT. The chain couples TRBV18 to TRBJ2-2; 8 bases agree with TRBD2. Per the germline V gene, CDR1 is KGHSH and CDR2 is LQKENI. The length of the CDR3 is 16 residues. V was clipped by 1 base and J by 4 bases; unmatched bases: 5. Based on the CDR3 plus reference TRBV18 and TRBJ2-2, the full variable domain is NAGVMQNPRHLVRRRGQEARLRCSPMKGHSHVYWYRQLPEEGLKFMVYLQKENIIDESGMPKERFSAEFPKEGPSILRIQQVVRGDSAAYFCASSPRAGGTTGELFFGEGSRLTVL.

The chain is built from TRBV4-1 and TRBJ1-4, with D unclear. The V gene's germline CDR1 is MGHRA and CDR2 YSYEKL. The CDR3 consists of 15 residues. The V and J ends lost 0 bases and 8 bases respectively, with 13 bases between them. The DNA for the CDR3 is TGCGCCAGCAGCCAAGATCCTGGCCAGAACGAAAAACTGTTTTTT. This encodes CASSQDPGQNEKLFF.

The chain uses TRBV18 and TRBJ2-2; D remains ambiguous. Trimming left V 6 bases short and J 6 bases short, with 14 bases between. This CDR3 region has 14 residues. CDR1 KGHSH and CDR2 LQKENI come from the germline V gene. Written as DNA, the CDR3 is TGTGCCAGCTCCTTCGAAAACTACGCCGGGGAGCTGTTTTTT. This sequence encodes CASSFENYAGELFF. Full variable domain (missing parts from reference TRBV18 and TRBJ2-2): NAGVMQNPRHLVRRRGQEARLRCSPMKGHSHVYWYRQLPEEGLKFMVYLQKENIIDESGMPKERFSAEFPKEGPSILRIQQVVRGDSAAYFCASSFENYAGELFFGEGSRLTVL.

The J gene is TRBJ2-5, the V gene TRBV28; the match to TRBD1 covers 7 bases. This CDR3 is built from 14 residues. Per the germline V gene, CDR1 is MDHEN and CDR2 is SYDVKM. V was pared by 6 bases and J by 5 bases, with 9 bases of the junction left unmatched. This CDR3 is CASSEVGGAETQYF. The CDR3 nucleotides are TGTGCCAGCAGCGAGGTAGGGGGCGCTGAGACCCAGTACTTC. Full variable domain (rest looked up from reference TRBV28 and TRBJ2-5): DVKVTQSSRYLVKRTGEKVFLECVQDMDHENMFWYRQDPGLGLRLIYFSYDVKMKEKGDIPEGYSVSREKKERFSLILESASTNQTSMYLCASSEVGGAETQYFGPGTRLLVL.

The chain is built from TRBV4-2 and TRBJ1-5; possible D gene TRBD1, 6 bases. Germline-derived CDR1 and CDR2 are LGHNA and YNFKEQ. The CDR3 length is 15 residues. V lost 0 bases and J lost 4, with 10 bases in between. In DNA form, the CDR3 reads TGTGCCAGCAGCCAAGAAGCACAGGGAAATCAGCCCCAGCATTTT. Amino acids: CASSQEAQGNQPQHF.

This chain connects TRBV9 to TRBJ2-1; D is possibly TRBD2 (5 bases). CDR3 size: 14 residues. Germline V gene lookup returns CDR1 SGDLS and CDR2 YYNGEE. V was clipped by 3 bases and J by 3 bases, with 10 bases between them. The CDR3 DNA sequence: TGTGCCAGCAGCGGACGGACTGGCTACAATGAGCAGTTCTTC. This encodes CASSGRTGYNEQFF.

This chain joins TRBV7-9 and TRBJ1-3; 8 nucleotides line up with TRBD1. The CDR3 extends over 13 amino acids. Germline V gives CDR1 SEHNR, CDR2 FQNEAQ (reference sequence). The V segment lost 11 bases and the J segment 1 base; nucleotides outside the gene matches: 4. CDR3 sequence reads: CALQGDSGNTIYF. The CDR3 DNA follows: TGTGCCTTACAGGGGGATTCTGGAAACACCATATATTTT.

The chain is built from TRBV10-2 and TRBJ1-6; TRBD1 aligns across 10 bases. The junction had 23 bases not matched to a gene; V was cut back by 10 bases and J by 8 bases. The CDR3 runs to 19 residues. Per germline, CDR1 WSHSY and CDR2 SAAADI. The CDR3 is CATKRGTGAQGGKDSPLHF. CDR3 sequence (DNA): TGCGCCACCAAGAGGGGGACAGGGGCCCAAGGAGGGAAGGATTCACCCCTCCACTTT.

The chain recombines TRBV18 with TRBJ1-3, with 9 bases matching TRBD1. The CDR3 has 18 amino acids. The germline CDR1 and CDR2 sequences are KGHSH and LQKENI. J was trimmed by 4 bases and V by 5 bases; bases with no gene match: 15. CDR3 in amino acids: CASSLKRGTGSGGNTIYF. The CDR3 nucleotides read TGTGCCAGCTCATTGAAAAGGGGGACAGGGAGCGGAGGAAACACCATATATTTT.

V and J are TRBV21-1 and TRBJ2-1; the D call in the table, TRBD2, was not verified against the DNA. TRBV21-1 is annotated as a pseudogene. This CDR3 has 15 amino acids. The CDR3 nucleotides are TGTGCCAGCAAATTCGGACTAGCGGGAGGCTATGAGCAGTTCTTC. Residues: CASKFGLAGGYEQFF.

The CDR3 DNA follows: TGTGCCAGCAGTTTTTCCGTGGGGGGGAGGGATACGCAGTATTTT. Amino acid sequence: CASSFSVGGRDTQYF. The V call is TRBV27, the J call TRBJ2-3; 7 bases map to TRBD2. Trimming at V came to 3 bases and at J to 6 bases, leaving 9 bases not matched to a gene. This CDR3 has 15 residues. The germline V gene has CDR1 MNHEY and CDR2 SMNVEV (reference sequence).

The chain carries TRBV2 and TRBJ1-4; maybe TRBD1 (5 bases). Per germline, CDR1 SNHLY and CDR2 FYNNEI. V gave up 6 bases and J gave up 2 bases, with 7 bases separating them. This CDR3 is 13 amino acids long. CDR3 protein: CASRGGTNEKLFF. CDR3 DNA: TGTGCCAGCAGGGGGGGTACTAATGAAAAACTGTTTTTT.

The genes are TRBV19 and TRBJ2-7; 8 nucleotides agree with TRBD1. With V trimmed by 7 bases and J by 4 bases, 9 bases remained unmatched. This CDR3 contains 14 residues. Per germline, CDR1 LNHDA and CDR2 SQIVND (reference sequence). CDR3 sequence: CASKVGTGTYEQYF. The DNA of the CDR3 is TGTGCCAGTAAAGTCGGGACAGGAACGTACGAGCAGTACTTC.

The rearrangement joins TRBV27 to TRBJ1-5, with 8 bases lining up with TRBD1. V lost 0 bases and J lost 4; bases outside the gene matches: 2. The V gene's germline CDR1 is MNHEY and CDR2 SMNVEV (reference sequence). The length of the CDR3 is 15 residues. The CDR3 DNA follows: TGTGCCAGCAGTTTATCCAGGGGGCTTAATCAGCCCCAGCATTTT. This codes for CASSLSRGLNQPQHF.

V gene TRBV5-4 combines with J gene TRBJ2-5, with 7 bases fitting TRBD2. Germline loops: CDR1 SGHNT, CDR2 YYREEE (reference sequence). The CDR3 has 15 residues. The ends lost 2 bases at V and 3 bases at J; junction bases unmatched: 7. CDR3 bases: TGTGCCAGCAGCTTTGGTGGGAGGGCCAAAGAGACCCAGTACTTC. Translating gives CASSFGGRAKETQYF.

This chain joins TRBV11-2 and TRBJ2-1; 8 nucleotides align to TRBD1. The length of the CDR3 is 19 residues. With V trimmed by 5 bases and J by 0 bases, 15 bases remained unmatched. Per germline, CDR1 SGHAT and CDR2 FQNNGV. The CDR3 bases are TGTGCCAGCAGCCCCCGTGGGACAGGCAATCTGAGCTCCTACAATGAGCAGTTCTTC. It specifies CASSPRGTGNLSSYNEQFF.

The chain recombines TRBV14 with TRBJ2-7, with 8 positions matching TRBD1. The length of the CDR3 is 14 residues. After removal of 4 bases from V and 3 bases from J, the junction contained 5 bases not matched to a gene. Germline lookup yields CDR1 SGHDN and CDR2 FVKESK. CDR3: CASSLGQGFYEQYF. The DNA for the CDR3 is TGTGCCAGCAGCCTCGGACAGGGTTTCTACGAGCAGTACTTC.